The table lists the clone carrying this T cell receptor beta chain with many counts. RNA was isolated and reverse transcribed to cDNA, the sequencing template. Data came from immunoSEQ multiplex PCR; TCRdb stores just in-frame clones and leaves some out. The sample yields roughly 230,000 clones, approximately 40% seen once. The data stem from a study of CD8+ T cells in alopecia areata. Study-level background: Treated patients swallowed 5 to 10 mg of oral tofacitinib twice daily.

V dropped 4 bases and J dropped 1; count of bases not matched to a gene: 11. The CDR3 contains 18 residues. Germline V gene sequence: CDR1 SGHDN, CDR2 FVKESK. Described treatment: oral pan-JAK inhibitor, 5-10 mg twice daily. The chain uses TRBV14 and TRBJ2-5, with 11 bases matching TRBD2. The sample was CD4+ T cells sorted from blood, taken around week 36, from a patient treated with tofacitinib. The TCR comes from a human donor with alopecia areata. The CDR3 DNA follows: TGTGCCAGCAGCCCCGGGACTAGCGGACGCCTTTCCCAAGAGACCCAGTACTTC. It translates to CASSPGTSGRLSQETQYF.